This T cell receptor (beta chain) was captured by sequencing in a study of blood T cell repertoires in COVID-19. Study background: Whether acute or convalescent, the COVID-19 samples came from the United States, Italy and Spain. In each case, the material was cDNA or gDNA derived from T cells, B-cell-depleted T cells, or PBMCs.

This table comes from immunoSEQ multiplex PCR, and its TCRdb copy is limited to in-frame clones, with some not included. The table includes about 190,000 clones, more than 75% detected once. In terms of age and location, participants ranged from roughly 18 to 100 years and lived in about 25 US areas. Participants were placed into cohorts based on the clinical history they reported. Sequencing used PBMCs or T cells enriched from blood (not recorded which). The clonotype was recovered from a woman in her 50s with acute COVID-19.

CDR3 bases: TGTGCCAGCAGCCGCCCGGGACTTACTGACCATGAGCAGTTCTTC. Translating it yields CASSRPGLTDHEQFF. V and J are TRBV6-5 and TRBJ2-1, with TRBD2 as a possible D gene (6 bases). In germline, CDR1 is MNHEY, CDR2 SVGAGI. The CDR3 runs to 15 residues. V lost 6 bases, J lost 8 bases, and 20 bases lay in between.